This TCR beta chain was sequenced during a study of blood T cell repertoires in COVID-19 (dated by TCRdb to the early 2020s). With regard to the full study: Samples from collaborators originated in the United States, Italy and Spain and spanned both the acute and convalescent phases of COVID-19. Samples came from the ongoing ImmuneRACE study (first 160 participants) plus 1,254 subjects from 6 global collaborators. The prospective study material was composed of cDNA or gDNA derived from T cells, B-cell-depleted T cells, or PBMCs. The sample metadata nearly always contained a de-identified subject ID, COVID-19 status, age in years and sex. Deeply sampled blood TCRbeta repertoires from subjects exposed to, actively infected with, or recovered from COVID-19 were included in the dataset. HLA class I and class II types, where available, came from metadata supplied by the sample provider rather than from assay-based typing. The repertoires were released in a freely available public database meant as a resource for research on the immune response to SARS-CoV-2. Findings and caveats that apply to the study as a whole: How much clinical and demographic metadata was included differed by source and by participant, and the metadata was provided uncurated.

TCRbeta CDR3 regions were amplified from genomic DNA by means of the immunoSEQ Assay, a bias-controlled multiplex PCR. The original methods were these. Within the assay, amplification of reference gene primers was used to estimate how many nucleated cells each sample contained. To quantify the absolute abundance of each unique TCRbeta CDR3 rearrangement, sequence reads were collapsed and filtered. For each sample, productive Simpson clonality was calculated by taking the square root of Simpson's diversity index across productive rearrangements. TCRdb re-hosts the immuneACCESS table, in-frame sequences only. Its copies lack some clones; in the studies checked, an unresolved V gene accounts for under half of them, and the cause for the rest is not known. V, J and clone size were drawn from that table, and D and trimming were deduced from the DNA. The sample records approximately 240,000 clones, less than 90% of which are singletons. 15% to 20% of the sample lies in the top ten.

Concerning this clone: Its antigen is currently not known. No base quality values were provided; no much bigger clone lies one nucleotide off.

Collaborating institutions collected whole blood in K2EDTA tubes following their own protocols. For TCRbeta analysis, collaborators shipped samples in one of three forms: frozen whole blood, isolated PBMCs, or DNA extracted from either of those sample types. V is clipped by 5 bases and J by 1 base, and the sequence between their germline boundaries is 17 bases long. The CDR3 holds 16 amino acids from the cysteine to the phenylalanine. The sequence is cut down to CDR3 DNA, 48 bases in frame from base 1. The germline V gene sets CDR1 to MNHEY and CDR2 to SVGEGT. Sequencing was performed on peripheral blood. The clonotype originates from a woman aged 80 or over with active or convalescent COVID-19. Here the chain combines TRBV6-2 or TRBV6-3 and TRBJ1-1; D gene: possibly TRBD1, on 5 matching bases. The DNA sequence reads TGTGCCAGCAGTCCATACAGGCGCCCTACGAACACTGAAGCTTTCTTT. The translation is CASSPYRRPTNTEAFF.